This T cell receptor (beta chain) was identified during a study of Ad26.COV2.S vaccination and SARS-CoV-2 variants. General study results and limits: The TCR breadth and depth analyses may have understated or missed part of the total T cell responses. Spike-specific TCR breadth ran higher among vaccine recipients than placebo recipients.

This CDR3 spans 13 amino acids. The germline V and J ends were trimmed by 6 bases and 7 bases, with 13 bases remaining between them. Germline V gene lookup returns CDR1 MNHNY and CDR2 SVGAGI (reference sequence). Sequenced by immunoSEQ multiplex PCR; TCRdb stores in-frame clones only, minus some. The profile covers about 680,000 clones, with around 89% appearing a single time and nearly 1.5% taken by the ten largest. Treatment of the sample: around 19 received Ad26.COV2.S at low or high dose, single or two shots; about 5 received placebo; per-sample allocation not given. The samples date from day 63 after the first vaccine or placebo injection. In Boston, the donor was an adult between 18-55 years of age. An Ad26 vector was used to express Wuhan-strain SARS-CoV-2 spike as the vaccine. Concerning this clone: No antigen is known for it.

The gene calls are TRBV6-6 and TRBJ2-4, with D perhaps TRBD2 (5 bases). The starting material was peripheral blood, obtained in a trial of Ad26.COV2.S vaccine versus placebo. The source of this sequence is a person aged 18-65 years who received the Ad26.COV2.S COVID-19 vaccine or a placebo. This chain's CDR3 is CASSPAGMNIQYF. Written as DNA, the CDR3 is TGTGCCAGCAGCCCCGCGGGTATGAACATTCAGTACTTC.